This TCR beta chain was profiled in a study of T cells after yellow fever vaccination. CDR3 length: 13 residues. Trimming shortened V by 7 bases and J by 4 bases, and 10 bases separated the two germline ends. Germline values: CDR1 MDHEN, CDR2 SYDVKM. 5'RACE template switching produced TCR cDNA carrying a universal primer site and UMIs. Via MiXCR, TCRdb re-called the 5' RACE reads, giving one row per CDR3 protein. The data contain 620,000 or so distinct CDR3 sequences, 17% of them singletons. Comment on this clonotype: Its antigen is currently unknown.

Study results and caveats: Researchers cautioned that FACS-sorted repertoires could harbor abundant clonotypes contaminating from the bulk population. Boosting was followed by the reappearance of most primary-vaccination clones (about 97% CD4, roughly 90% CD8).

The sequencing used PBMCs, collected less than 6 days after the first yellow fever vaccination. The receptor comes from a man between 18 and 29 years old who received the YFV17D yellow fever vaccine. This rearrangement joins TRBV28 to TRBJ1-4; D not resolved. The CDR3 is CASNSRVNEKLFF. In DNA form, the CDR3 reads TGTGCCAGCAATTCCAGAGTTAATGAAAAACTGTTTTTT. Full variable domain (outside the CDR3, taken from reference TRBV28 and TRBJ1-4): DVKVTQSSRYLVKRTGEKVFLECVQDMDHENMFWYRQDPGLGLRLIYFSYDVKMKEKGDIPEGYSVSREKKERFSLILESASTNQTSMYLCASNSRVNEKLFFGSGTQLSVL.